This T cell receptor (beta chain) was recovered during a study of cytomegalovirus exposure and HLA in healthy donors. The PCR was carried out with 60 Vbeta primers and 13 Jbeta primers. TCRdb's copy holds only in-frame clones and misses some; the assay was immunoSEQ multiplex PCR. This sample's table has 180,000 or so clones. Details on this clone: Its antigen remains unknown.

Germline-derived CDR1 and CDR2 are SNHLY and FYNNEI. V lost 6 bases and J lost 1, with 16 bases in between. The CDR3 consists of 15 residues. Whole-study findings and limits: According to the study, 150 to 200 TCR beta chains were cytomegalovirus-associated. Earlier analysis yielded a pattern in which most TCR beta V segments were productive about 87% or about 30% of the time. Rarity characterized most TCR sequences, yet some public TCRs appeared in many donors. Most likely, a cluster of highly shared sequence variants arose as a sequencing artifact.

V usage is TRBV2 and J usage is TRBJ2-7; tentatively, D is TRBD1 (5 bases). Sequenced input: PBMCs. This clonotype originated in a boy aged 5-17 years in good health and CMV-seronegative. The CDR3 is CASSSPMTVSYEQYF. CDR3 coding DNA: TGTGCCAGCAGCTCTCCCATGACAGTGTCCTACGAGCAGTACTTC.